This TCR beta chain was sequenced during a study of low-dose radiotherapy and immunotherapy resistance in tumors. Sample time point: after trial treatment. Treatment denoted: LDRT plus nivolumab, ipilimumab, low-dose cyclophosphamide and aspirin (RACIN trial). Donors, who were enrolled in a single-arm phase I dose-escalation trial, received nivolumab, ipilimumab, aspirin, low-dose cyclophosphamide and low-dose radiotherapy. Primers used for first-strand cDNA, a TRAV- and TRBV-specific set, covered both alpha and beta chains. A constant-region primer paired with the V-primer adapter amplified TCRs over approximately 18 PCR cycles. mRNA that had been isolated underwent amplification through in vitro transcription. A single record per CDR3 protein comes from TCRdb applying MiXCR to the reads. This sample carries 95,000 to 100,000 distinct CDR3 sequences, more than 20% of them seen once, and the ten largest clones take about 4%.

Worth noting for this clonotype: One end of the junction does not line up with germline, which may come from a read error.

This TCR was sampled from a male donor with prostate cancer. The sequences come from PBMCs, collected after low-dose radiotherapy plus immunotherapy.

The CDR3 sequence is CATSKGQGSAEQYF. The DNA of the CDR3 is TGTGCCACCAGTAAGGGACAGGGTTCAGCCGAGCAGTACTTC. This sequence joins TRBV10-3 and TRBJ2-7, with 9 bases aligning to TRBD1. Germline V CDR1 and CDR2: ENHRY, SYGVKD. The CDR3 runs 14 residues.